This T cell receptor (beta chain) is from a study of T cell repertoires in cytomegalovirus infection. This clonotype has a count of ten or more. Its matching antigen is unknown. Germline V gene data show CDR1 as SGHNT and CDR2 as YYREEE (reference sequence). This CDR3 is built from 16 residues. With 2 bases removed from V and 8 bases from J, the gap between germline ends came to 19 bases. MiXCR was run by TCRdb on the reads, yielding one entry per CDR3 protein. This sample has fewer than 550,000 distinct CDR3 sequences, with around 11% found just once. General observations from the study: Summed public TCR beta family frequency identified CMV carriers bearing the relevant HLA. HLA-C-restricted CMV-specific TCR beta clonotypes prevailed in the ex vivo response.

This receptor was obtained from a human donor in good health (CMV status not recorded). Some clones in this sample may be carry-over from other donors' samples. What was sequenced was PBMCs. The V and J genes are TRBV5-4 and TRBJ1-4, with a tentative D call TRBD1 (5 bases). The CDR3 loop is CASSFTPGLSTEKLFF. In DNA form, the CDR3 reads TGTGCCAGCAGCTTTACCCCAGGGCTAAGCACAGAAAAACTGTTTTTT.